A selection of T cell receptor beta chains follows, all from one sample in a study of immune characteristics of hereditary and idiopathic chronic pancreatitis. Repertoires were generated with immunoSEQ multiplex PCR, while TCRdb's copy carries only in-frame clones and drops some. The table has roughly 1,700 clones, almost 80% seen once. The sample taken for sequencing was pancreas tissue with hereditary chronic pancreatitis. These receptors were collected from a human donor with chronic pancreatitis. CDR3s include the opening cysteine and the closing phenylalanine or tryptophan.

j_call cdr3_length v_call cdr3_aa
TRBJ2-1 12 TRBV5-1 CASSIQEYEQFF
TRBJ1-5 15 TRBV28 CASSPGTEITTSPHF
TRBJ1-1 14 TRBV27 CASSSGTGVTEAFF
TRBJ1-1 11 TRBV25-1 CASSEWREAFF
TRBJ2-3 14 TRBV19 CASSIGDDTDTQYF
TRBJ2-2 15 TRBV7-8 CASSLTGGNTGELFF
TRBJ1-3 17 TRBV24-1 CATSDSRRRGSGNTIYF
TRBJ2-3 13 TRBV6-4 CASSHLAEDTQYF
TRBJ1-2 11 TRBV7-8 CASSLEGGYTF
TRBJ1-6 13 TRBV2 CASNVDPNSPLHF